The present T cell receptor beta chain was sequenced within a study of blood T cell repertoires in COVID-19. Overall study: Samples of COVID-19 (acute and convalescent) were obtained from the United States, Italy and Spain. Sample material is recorded as cDNA or gDNA derived from T cells, B-cell-depleted T cells, or PBMCs.

Using immunoSEQ multiplex PCR, the repertoire was profiled, and TCRdb retains in-frame clones only, with some absent. The data show 320,000 or so clones, more than 85% seen once. The study assigned cohorts using participant-reported clinical history. Two consecutive negative NP/OP PCR tests, clearance, or resolved symptoms defined Cohort 3 recovery. The CDR3 extends over 17 amino acids. The junction had 1 base not matched to a gene; V was cut back by 5 bases and J by 0 bases. Germline V gene sequence: CDR1 LNHDA, CDR2 SQIVND (reference sequence). This clonotype originated in a young woman who had recovered from COVID-19. V is TRBV19 and J is TRBJ2-6; TRBD2 aligns across 13 bases. The specimen sequenced was PBMCs or T cells enriched from blood (not recorded which). CDR3 bases: TGTGCCAGTAGTCGACTAGCGGGGGGCTCTGGGGCCAACGTCCTGACTTTC. It codes for CASSRLAGGSGANVLTF.